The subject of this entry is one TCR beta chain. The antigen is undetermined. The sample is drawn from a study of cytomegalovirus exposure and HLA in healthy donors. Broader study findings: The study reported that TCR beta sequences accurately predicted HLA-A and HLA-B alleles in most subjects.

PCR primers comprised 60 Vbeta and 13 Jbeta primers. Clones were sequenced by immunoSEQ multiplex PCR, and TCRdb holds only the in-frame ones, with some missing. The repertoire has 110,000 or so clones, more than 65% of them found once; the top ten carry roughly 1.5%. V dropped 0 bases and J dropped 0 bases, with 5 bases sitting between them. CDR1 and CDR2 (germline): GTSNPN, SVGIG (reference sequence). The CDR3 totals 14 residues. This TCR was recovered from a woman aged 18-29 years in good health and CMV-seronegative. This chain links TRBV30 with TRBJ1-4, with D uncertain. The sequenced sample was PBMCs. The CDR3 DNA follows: TGTGCCTGGAGTGTAACGGCAACTAATGAAAAACTGTTTTTT. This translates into CAWSVTATNEKLFF.